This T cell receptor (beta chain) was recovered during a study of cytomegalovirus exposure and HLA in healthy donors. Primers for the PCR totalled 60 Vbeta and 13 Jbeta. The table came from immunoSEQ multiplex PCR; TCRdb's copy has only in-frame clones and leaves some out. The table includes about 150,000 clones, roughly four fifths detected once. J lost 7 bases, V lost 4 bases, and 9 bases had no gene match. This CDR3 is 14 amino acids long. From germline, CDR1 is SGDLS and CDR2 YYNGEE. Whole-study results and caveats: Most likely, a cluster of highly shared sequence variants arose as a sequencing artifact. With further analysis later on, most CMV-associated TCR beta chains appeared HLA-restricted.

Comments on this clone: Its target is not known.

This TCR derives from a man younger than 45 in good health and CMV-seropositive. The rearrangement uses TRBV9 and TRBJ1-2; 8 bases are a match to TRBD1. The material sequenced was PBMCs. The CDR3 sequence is CASSKEDRVFGYTF. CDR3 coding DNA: TGTGCCAGCAGCAAAGAGGACAGGGTATTTGGCTACACCTTC.